The T cell receptor (beta chain) under discussion was sequenced for a study of neoadjuvant anti-PD-1 for oral cavity cancer. V was clipped by 0 bases and J by 5 bases, with 8 bases between them. The CDR3 has 13 residues. Germline V gene sequence: CDR1 SGDLS, CDR2 YYNGEE. Assay: immunoSEQ multiplex PCR; the TCRdb copy retains only in-frame clones and omits some. The table lists about 13,000 clones, roughly 70% of them singletons. The time point: after neoadjuvant nivolumab, at surgical resection. Sequenced material: PBMCs, taken after nivolumab (anti-PD-1) treatment. The rearrangement joins TRBV9 to TRBJ1-1; D gene unclear. This sequence was found in a person between 40 and 79 years old with oral cavity squamous cell carcinoma. The CDR3 nucleotides read TGTGCCAGCAGCGTAGAGGGTAGGACTGAAGCTTTCTTT. This gives the protein CASSVEGRTEAFF.